The present entry profiles one T cell receptor (beta chain) with its context. A much larger clone lies one base from this, so it may be a read error. TCRdb ran MiXCR on the RT-PCR reads and lists one entry per CDR3 protein. The sample holds more than 600,000 distinct CDR3 sequences, around a sixth seen once. This sample is drawn from a study of response to subunit inactivated influenza vaccine. The CDR3 extends over 14 amino acids. V dropped 8 bases and J dropped 0; count of bases not matched to a gene: 3. The chain uses TRBV12-3 or TRBV12-4 and TRBJ2-2; 7 bases fit TRBD1. The receptor was derived from a man aged 50 or older who received an inactivated influenza vaccine. Material: PBMCs from blood, obtained less than 6 days after vaccination. The CDR3 DNA follows: TGTGCCAGCGACGACAGGGCGAACACCGGGGAGCTGTTTTTT. Protein: CASDDRANTGELFF.